This T cell receptor beta chain comes out of a study of monozygotic twins with inflammatory bowel disease. Each of TCRalpha and TCRbeta cDNA went through two nested PCRs, lasting approximately 17 and 9 cycles. From the 5' RACE reads, TCRdb lists one entry per CDR3 protein and no DNA. The table lists approximately 400,000 distinct CDR3 sequences. The CDR3 runs 14 residues. Germline CDR1 reads SEHNR; CDR2 reads FQNEAQ (reference sequence). The source of this sequence is a human donor with ulcerative colitis or Crohn's disease, or a healthy co-twin of an affected twin (not recorded which). Sequencing was carried out using blood. J is TRBJ2-7 and V is TRBV7-9; TCRdb's D gene call, TRBD2, goes unchecked for lack of DNA. CDR3: CASSLAGGGDEQYF.